The 3 T cell receptor beta chains reported below all come from one sample, sequenced in a study of T cell responses to AZD1222 COVID-19 vaccine (dated by TCRdb to the early 2020s). Library prep was done by the immunoSEQ multiplex PCR assay. The table comes from immuneACCESS by way of TCRdb, which keeps in-frame sequences with V and J called. Part of the clones is missing from these tables; in studies checked, under half for an unresolved V gene and the rest for unknown reasons. Recorded for this sample are approximately 140,000 clones; 91% of them occurred a single time. Under 2% of the sample goes to the ten largest clones. The time point label on this specimen signifies: about 28 days (+/-7) after the second vaccine dose. The source was peripheral blood, collected 28 days after the second AZD1222 dose. The receptors were gathered from an adult who received the AZD1222 COVID-19 vaccine.

This chain connects TRBV18 to TRBJ1-2, with 7 bases matching TRBD1. CDR3 length equals 14 residues. Germline V CDR1 and CDR2: KGHSH, LQKENI. The ends lost 2 bases at V and 2 bases at J; junction bases unmatched: 2. Here the CDR3 reads CASSPETGNYGYTF. The DNA for the CDR3 is TGTGCCAGCTCACCAGAGACAGGGAACTATGGCTACACCTTC.

The rearrangement links TRBV11-3 to TRBJ1-1; the match to TRBD1 covers 9 bases. V lost 1 base to trimming and J lost 6 bases; unmatched junction nucleotides: 12. The CDR3 length is 17 residues. Germline CDR1 and CDR2: SGHNT and YENEEA. The CDR3 nucleotides read TGTGCCAGCAGCTTAGTTAAGGGTTGGACAGGGGCCGCTGAAGCTTTCTTT. It codes for CASSLVKGWTGAAEAFF.

The chain uses TRBV15 and TRBJ2-7, with no clear D. Trimming took off 0 bases at V and 1 base at J, with 10 bases between the two ends. The CDR3 spans 15 residues. Germline V gene lookup returns CDR1 LNHNV and CDR2 YYDKDF (reference sequence). The CDR3 spells CATSRDYRTSYEQYF. DNA of the CDR3: TGTGCCACCAGCAGAGATTATCGCACATCCTACGAGCAGTACTTC.